This T cell receptor (beta chain) was observed in a study of technical replicates of blood from a few donors. From germline, CDR1 is LGHNA and CDR2 YNFKEQ. The CDR3 spans 15 residues. V was clipped by 0 bases and J by 4 bases; unmatched bases: 5. Produced via immunoSEQ multiplex PCR; TCRdb's table is partial and in-frame only. The data contain 65,000 to 90,000 clones, around 85% of them singletons. This receptor was taken from a human donor in good health. Some clones in this sample may be carry-over from other donors' samples. Sequenced input: PBMCs. The V call is TRBV4-2, the J call TRBJ1-2; TRBD1 agrees at 7 bases. The CDR3 nucleotides read TGTGCCAGCAGCCAAGATAAGGGGGCCCCCTATGGCTACACCTTC. Translating it yields CASSQDKGAPYGYTF.